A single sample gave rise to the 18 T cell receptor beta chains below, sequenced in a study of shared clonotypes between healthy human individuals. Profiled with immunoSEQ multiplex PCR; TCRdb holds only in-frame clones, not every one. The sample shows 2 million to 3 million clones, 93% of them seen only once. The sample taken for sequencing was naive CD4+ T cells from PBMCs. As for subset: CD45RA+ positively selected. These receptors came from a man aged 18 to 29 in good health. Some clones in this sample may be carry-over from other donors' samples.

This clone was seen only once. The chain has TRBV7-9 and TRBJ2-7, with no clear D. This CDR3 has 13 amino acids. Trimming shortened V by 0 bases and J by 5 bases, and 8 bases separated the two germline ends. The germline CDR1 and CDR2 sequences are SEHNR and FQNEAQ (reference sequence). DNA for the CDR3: TGTGCCAGCAGCTTAGCGGGAATCGACGAGCAGTACTTC. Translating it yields CASSLAGIDEQYF. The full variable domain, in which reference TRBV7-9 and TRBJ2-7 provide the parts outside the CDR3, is DTGVSQNPRHKITKRGQNVTFRCDPISEHNRLYWYRQTLGQGPEFLTYFQNEAQLEKSRLLSDRFSAERPKGSFSTLEIQRTEQGDSAMYLCASSLAGIDEQYFGPGTRLTVT.

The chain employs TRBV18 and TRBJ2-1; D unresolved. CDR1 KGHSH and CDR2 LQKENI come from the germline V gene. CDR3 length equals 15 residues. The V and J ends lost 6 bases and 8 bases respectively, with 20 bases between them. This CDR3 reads CASSPSFVVPHEQFF. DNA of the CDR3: TGTGCCAGCTCCCCATCGTTCGTAGTGCCACATGAGCAGTTCTTC.

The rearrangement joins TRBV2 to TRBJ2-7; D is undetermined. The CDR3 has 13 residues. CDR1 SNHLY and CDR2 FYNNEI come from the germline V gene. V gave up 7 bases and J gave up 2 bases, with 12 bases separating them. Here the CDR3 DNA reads TGTGCCAGCAAAGCTGACCACCCCTACGAGCAGTACTTC. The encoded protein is CASKADHPYEQYF.

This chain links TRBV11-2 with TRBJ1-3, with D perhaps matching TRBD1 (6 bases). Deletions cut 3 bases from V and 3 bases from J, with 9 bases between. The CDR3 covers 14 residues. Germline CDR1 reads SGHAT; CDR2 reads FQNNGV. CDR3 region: CASSFPGVGNTIYF. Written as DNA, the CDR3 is TGTGCCAGCAGCTTTCCAGGGGTTGGAAACACCATATATTTT.

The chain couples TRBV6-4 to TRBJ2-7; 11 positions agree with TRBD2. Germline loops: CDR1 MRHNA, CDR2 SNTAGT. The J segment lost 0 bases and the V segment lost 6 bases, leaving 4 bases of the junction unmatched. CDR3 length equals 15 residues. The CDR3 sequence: CASSPLAGVSYEQYF. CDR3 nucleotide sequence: TGTGCCAGCAGCCCACTAGCGGGAGTCTCCTACGAGCAGTACTTC.

The DNA of the CDR3 is TGTGCCAGCAGTTACGATAGCGGGAGAAAGTACGAGCAGTACTTC. It specifies CASSYDSGRKYEQYF. J is TRBJ2-7 and V is TRBV6-5; TRBD2 aligns across 9 bases. Looked up from germline, CDR1 is MNHEY and CDR2 is SVGAGI. The CDR3 length is 15 residues. V trimming: 2 bases; J trimming: 4 bases; junction bases outside the gene matches: 6.

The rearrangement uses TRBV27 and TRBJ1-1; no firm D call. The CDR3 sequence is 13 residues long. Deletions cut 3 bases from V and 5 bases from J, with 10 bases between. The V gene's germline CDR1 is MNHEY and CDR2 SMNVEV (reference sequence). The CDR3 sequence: CASSFREATEAFF. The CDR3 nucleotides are TGTGCCAGCAGTTTTCGGGAGGCTACTGAAGCTTTCTTT.

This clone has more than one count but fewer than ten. CDR3 residues: CASSERESYGYTF. CDR3 DNA sequence: TGTGCCAGCAGTGAAAGGGAGAGCTATGGCTACACCTTC. The chain links TRBV28 to TRBJ1-2; no clear D gene. There are 13 residues in the CDR3. Per the germline V gene, CDR1 is MDHEN and CDR2 is SYDVKM. The V end lost 5 bases, the J end lost 4 bases, and 11 bases lay between the germline ends.

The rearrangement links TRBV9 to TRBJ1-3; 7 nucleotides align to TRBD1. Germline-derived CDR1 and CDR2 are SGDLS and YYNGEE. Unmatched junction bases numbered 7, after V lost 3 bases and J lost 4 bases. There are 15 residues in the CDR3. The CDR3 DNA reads TGTGCCAGCAGCGAGAGGGGGCGAGGAGGAAACACCATATATTTT. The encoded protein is CASSERGRGGNTIYF.

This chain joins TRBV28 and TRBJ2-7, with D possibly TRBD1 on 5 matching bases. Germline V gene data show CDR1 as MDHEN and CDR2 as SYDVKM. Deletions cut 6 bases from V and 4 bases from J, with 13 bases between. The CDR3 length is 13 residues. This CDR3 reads CASSTDQGYEQYF. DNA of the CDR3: TGTGCCAGCAGCACAGACCAGGGTTACGAGCAGTACTTC.

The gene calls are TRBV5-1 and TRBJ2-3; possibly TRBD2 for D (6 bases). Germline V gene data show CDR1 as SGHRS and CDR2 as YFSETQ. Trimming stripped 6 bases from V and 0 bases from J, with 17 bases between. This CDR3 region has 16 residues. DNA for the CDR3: TGCGCCAGCATGGAGGTAGCGGCTCTGAGCACAGATACGCAGTATTTT. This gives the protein CASMEVAALSTDTQYF.

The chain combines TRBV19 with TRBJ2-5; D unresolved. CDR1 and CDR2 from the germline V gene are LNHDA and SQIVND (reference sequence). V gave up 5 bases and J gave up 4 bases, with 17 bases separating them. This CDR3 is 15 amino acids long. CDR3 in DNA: TGTGCCAGTAGTTTTTCGCTCCCAGGCAGAGAGACCCAGTACTTC. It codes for CASSFSLPGRETQYF.

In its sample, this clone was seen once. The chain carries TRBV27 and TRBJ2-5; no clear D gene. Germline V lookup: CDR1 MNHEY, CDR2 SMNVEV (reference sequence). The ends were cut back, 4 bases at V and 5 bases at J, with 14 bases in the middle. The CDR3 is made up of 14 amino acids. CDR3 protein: CASSWAGARETQYF. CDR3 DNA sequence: TGTGCCAGCAGTTGGGCAGGCGCTCGGGAGACCCAGTACTTC.

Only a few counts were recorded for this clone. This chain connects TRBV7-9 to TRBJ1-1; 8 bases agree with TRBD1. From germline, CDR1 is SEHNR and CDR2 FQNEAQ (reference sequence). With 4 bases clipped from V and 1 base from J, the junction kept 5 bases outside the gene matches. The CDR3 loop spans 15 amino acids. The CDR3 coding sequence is TGTGCCAGCAGCTCACCGGACAGGGCGAACACTGAAGCTTTCTTT. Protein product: CASSSPDRANTEAFF.

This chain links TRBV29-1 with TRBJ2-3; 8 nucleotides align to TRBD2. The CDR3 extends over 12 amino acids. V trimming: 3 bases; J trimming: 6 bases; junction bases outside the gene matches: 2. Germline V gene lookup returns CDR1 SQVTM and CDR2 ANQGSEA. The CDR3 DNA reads TGCAGCGTTGATGCTAGCGGGGATACGCAGTATTTT. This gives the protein CSVDASGDTQYF.

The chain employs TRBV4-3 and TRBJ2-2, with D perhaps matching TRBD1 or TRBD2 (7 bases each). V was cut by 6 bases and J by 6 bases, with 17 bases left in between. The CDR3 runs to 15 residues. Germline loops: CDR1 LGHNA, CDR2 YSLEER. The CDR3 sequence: CASRQTGRAAGELFF. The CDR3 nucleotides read TGCGCCAGCAGACAGACAGGGAGGGCGGCCGGGGAGCTGTTTTTT.

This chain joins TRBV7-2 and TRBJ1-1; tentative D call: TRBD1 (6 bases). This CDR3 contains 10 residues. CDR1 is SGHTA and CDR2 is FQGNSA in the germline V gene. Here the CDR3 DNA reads TGTGCAGGGGGGAGGACTGAAGCTTTCTTT. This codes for CAGGRTEAFF.

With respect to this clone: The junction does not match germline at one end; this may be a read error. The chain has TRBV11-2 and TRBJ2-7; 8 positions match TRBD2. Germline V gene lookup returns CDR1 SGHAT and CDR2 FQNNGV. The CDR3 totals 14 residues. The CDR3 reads CAGRPAGGPLEQYF. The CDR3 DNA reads TGTGCCGGCAGGCCGGCGGGAGGACCTTTGGAGCAGTACTTC.